The 20 T cell receptor beta chains below come from one sample, sequenced in a study of T cell repertoires in cytomegalovirus infection. TCRdb reanalysed the reads using MiXCR and keeps one entry per CDR3 protein. In the table there are roughly 120,000 distinct CDR3 sequences, 25% to 30% of which are singletons. Their antigens are not known. Sequencing was performed on CD8+ T cells from cultured PBMCs, taken from culture after CMV antigen stimulation. These receptors were taken from a human donor in good health (CMV status not recorded). Some clones in this sample may be carry-over from other donors' samples.

This chain uses TRBV7-6 with TRBJ2-1, with D perhaps TRBD1 (5 bases). Germline lookup yields CDR1 SGHVS and CDR2 FNYEAQ. Between the trimmed V and J ends, which lost 4 bases and 7 bases, there was a span of 23 bases. The CDR3 loop spans 17 amino acids. The CDR3, as DNA: TGTGCCAGCAGCTCTCTATCCACAGGCGCCCCAGTGAATGAGCAGTTCTTC. The encoded protein is CASSSLSTGAPVNEQFF.

This clonotype was seen more than once but under ten times. This chain connects TRBV27 to TRBJ1-1, with D possibly matching TRBD1 (5 bases). Trimming took 5 bases from V and 7 from J, leaving 14 bases between them. From germline, CDR1 is MNHEY and CDR2 SMNVEV (reference sequence). CDR3 length: 13 residues. CDR3 sequence (DNA): TGTGCCAGCAGTCCCCTCGACAGCGTTGAAGCTTTCTTT. It encodes CASSPLDSVEAFF.

This rearrangement joins TRBV11-1 to TRBJ2-7; TRBD1 matches 7 bases. The CDR3 loop spans 14 amino acids. V was clipped by 4 bases and J by 1 base; unmatched bases: 4. Germline values: CDR1 SGHAT, CDR2 FQDESV (reference sequence). Here the CDR3 DNA reads TGTGCCAGCAGCTCGACAGGGAGTTCCTACGAGCAGTACTTC. This encodes CASSSTGSSYEQYF.

The V and J genes are TRBV27 and TRBJ2-3; 7 positions agree with TRBD1. V shed 5 bases, J shed 4 bases, and the junction held 12 bases outside the gene matches. CDR3 length: 16 amino acids. Germline CDR1 and CDR2: MNHEY and SMNVEV (reference sequence). The CDR3 here is CASSPSTGVVADTQYF. The CDR3 nucleotides are TGTGCCAGCAGTCCGTCAACAGGGGTCGTCGCAGATACGCAGTATTTT.

This sequence joins TRBV27 and TRBJ2-1; 8 positions agree with TRBD2. The germline CDR1 and CDR2 sequences are MNHEY and SMNVEV (reference sequence). The V and J ends lost 5 bases and 6 bases, in that order; junction bases with no gene match: 15. The length of the CDR3 is 17 residues. CDR3: CASSPGWSGLVSNEQFF. The CDR3 nucleotides read TGTGCCAGCAGTCCGGGATGGTCGGGACTAGTCTCCAATGAGCAGTTCTTC.

The chain recombines TRBV29-1 with TRBJ2-1, with unresolved D. The CDR3 has 14 residues. Germline assignment: CDR1 SQVTM and CDR2 ANQGSEA. Trimming cost V 4 bases and J 1 base, with 11 bases left between them. CDR3 nucleotide sequence: TGCAGCGTTGTTAGGGCAAGATCCTACAATGAGCAGTTCTTC. It translates to CSVVRARSYNEQFF.

As for this clonotype: The junction does not match germline at one end; this may be a read error. The rearrangement uses TRBV20-1 and TRBJ2-5; D is undetermined. CDR1 is DFQATT and CDR2 is SNEGSKA in the germline V gene (reference sequence). The CDR3 contains 13 residues. CDR3 sequence: CSAKGGNQETQYF. Here the CDR3 DNA reads TGTAGTGCTAAAGGCGGCAACCAAGAGACCCAGTACTTC.

Concerning this clonotype: A read error may be the cause here, since a much bigger clone is one base away. The gene calls are TRBV12-3 or TRBV12-4 and TRBJ2-7; D not certain. The germline V and J ends were trimmed by 3 bases and 3 bases, with 3 bases remaining between them. CDR3 length equals 11 residues. The CDR3 coding sequence is TGTGCCAGCAGTTTTAACTACGAGCAGTACTTC. It is translated as CASSFNYEQYF.

This clonotype showed up just once. V gene TRBV7-3 combines with J gene TRBJ2-5; D is possibly TRBD2 (6 bases). The V gene lost 2 bases and the J gene lost 5 bases, with 15 bases spanning the gap. The length of the CDR3 is 15 residues. Germline V gene sequence: CDR1 SGHTA, CDR2 FQGTGA. CDR3 sequence (DNA): TGTGCCAGCAGCTTATCTGTGGGTGGGGGGGAGACCCAGTACTTC. It translates to CASSLSVGGGETQYF.

This clonotype was found many times. J is TRBJ2-1 and V is TRBV6-6, with D perhaps matching TRBD1 (5 bases). Germline loops: CDR1 MNHNY, CDR2 SVGAGI (reference sequence). The CDR3 is 14 amino acids. Trimming removed 2 bases at V and 3 bases at J, with 8 bases between. The CDR3 is CASSYRGNYNEQFF. The CDR3, as DNA: TGTGCCAGCAGTTACAGGGGTAACTACAATGAGCAGTTCTTC.

This clonotype was seen a handful of times. V is TRBV2 and J is TRBJ2-1, with 9 bases aligning to TRBD2. J gave up 7 bases and V 8 bases, and 6 bases lay outside the gene matches. CDR3 size: 13 residues. Germline lookup yields CDR1 SNHLY and CDR2 FYNNEI. CDR3 in amino acids: CASQNGLANEQFF. The CDR3 DNA reads TGTGCCAGCCAAAATGGACTAGCGAATGAGCAGTTCTTC.

This clonotype was recorded at least ten times. The chain joins TRBV4-1 to TRBJ2-1; 8 bases line up with TRBD1. V lost 6 bases and J lost 6; bases outside the gene matches: 4. This CDR3 has 13 amino acids. CDR1 MGHRA and CDR2 YSYEKL come from the germline V gene. CDR3 region: CASSLDRGNEQFF. The CDR3 nucleotides read TGCGCCAGCAGTCTTGACAGGGGCAATGAGCAGTTCTTC.

This clonotype was detected only a few times. The chain couples TRBV11-1 to TRBJ2-3, with 11 bases matching TRBD2. The CDR3 extends over 15 amino acids. Germline V gene data show CDR1 as SGHAT and CDR2 as FQDESV (reference sequence). With 4 bases clipped from V and 0 bases from J, the junction kept 0 bases outside the gene matches. CDR3 protein: CASSSSGGSTDTQYF. The DNA of the CDR3 is TGTGCCAGCAGCTCTAGCGGGGGGAGCACAGATACGCAGTATTTT.

This clonotype was detected only a few times. The gene calls are TRBV2 and TRBJ1-2; D call uncertain. Trimming took 6 bases from V and 4 from J, leaving 15 bases between them. Looked up from germline, CDR1 is SNHLY and CDR2 is FYNNEI. The CDR3 spans 14 residues. The chain's CDR3 is CASSVNGFFYGYTF. CDR3 DNA: TGTGCCAGCAGCGTAAACGGCTTTTTCTATGGCTACACCTTC.

The gene calls are TRBV28 and TRBJ2-1, with 8 nucleotides matching TRBD2. Germline V gene sequence: CDR1 MDHEN, CDR2 SYDVKM. V gave up 2 bases and J gave up 4 bases; unmatched junction bases: 7. The CDR3 totals 16 residues. The CDR3, as DNA: TGTGCCAGCAGTTTAGAGGTAGCGGGGCTATACAATGAGCAGTTCTTC. Translated: CASSLEVAGLYNEQFF. The variable domain in full, with the rest retrieved from reference TRBV28 and TRBJ2-1, is DVKVTQSSRYLVKRTGEKVFLECVQDMDHENMFWYRQDPGLGLRLIYFSYDVKMKEKGDIPEGYSVSREKKERFSLILESASTNQTSMYLCASSLEVAGLYNEQFFGPGTRLTVL.

Many counts were recorded for this clonotype. V is TRBV19 and J is TRBJ1-5; 7 nucleotides align to TRBD1. The CDR3 totals 15 residues. The germline gives CDR1 LNHDA, CDR2 SQIVND (reference sequence). The V gene end was trimmed by 3 bases and the J gene end by 3 bases; junction bases not matched to a gene: 5. CDR3 coding DNA: TGTGCCAGTAGTATGGGGACAGCTTCCAATCAGCCCCAGCATTTT. Its translation: CASSMGTASNQPQHF. The full variable domain, rest sourced from reference TRBV19 and TRBJ1-5, is DGGITQSPKYLFRKEGQNVTLSCEQNLNHDAMYWYRQDPGQGLRLIYYSQIVNDFQKGDIAEGYSVSREKKESFPLTVTSAQKNPTAFYLCASSMGTASNQPQHFGDGTRLSIL.

The CDR3 is CATSALRAGYTGELFF. In DNA form, the CDR3 reads TGTGCCACCAGTGCCCTGAGGGCAGGATACACCGGGGAGCTGTTTTTT. This chain connects TRBV24-1 to TRBJ2-2, with D possibly being TRBD2 (5 bases). CDR1 KGHDR and CDR2 SFDVKD come from the germline V gene. The CDR3 is 16 amino acids. V was cut by 5 bases and J by 3 bases, with 15 bases left in between.

This clonotype was counted only a few times. The chain joins TRBV4-1 to TRBJ1-5; D uncertain. This CDR3 is built from 15 residues. V lost 4 bases to trimming and J lost 0 bases, with 10 bases between them. The V gene's germline CDR1 is MGHRA and CDR2 YSYEKL. The DNA of the CDR3 is TGCGCCAGCAGCCTGCGACCGAATAGCAATCAGCCCCAGCATTTT. Amino acid sequence: CASSLRPNSNQPQHF.

This clonotype has more than one count but fewer than ten. V is TRBV2 and J is TRBJ1-4; D remains ambiguous. Germline V gene data show CDR1 as SNHLY and CDR2 as FYNNEI. This CDR3 contains 12 residues. Deletions cut 1 base from V and 7 bases from J, with 4 bases between. The CDR3 loop is CASSEGAEKLFF. CDR3 nucleotides: TGTGCCAGCAGTGAAGGGGCTGAAAAACTGTTTTTT.

The table lists this clonotype with a few counts. The chain joins TRBV9 to TRBJ2-1, with 9 positions matching TRBD2. The CDR3 consists of 16 residues. After removal of 0 bases from V and 8 bases from J, the junction contained 9 bases not matched to a gene. Germline V gene data show CDR1 as SGDLS and CDR2 as YYNGEE. CDR3 DNA sequence: TGTGCCAGCAGCGTAGACGCGGGGGGGCGTCAGGATGAGCAGTTCTTC. Translating it yields CASSVDAGGRQDEQFF.